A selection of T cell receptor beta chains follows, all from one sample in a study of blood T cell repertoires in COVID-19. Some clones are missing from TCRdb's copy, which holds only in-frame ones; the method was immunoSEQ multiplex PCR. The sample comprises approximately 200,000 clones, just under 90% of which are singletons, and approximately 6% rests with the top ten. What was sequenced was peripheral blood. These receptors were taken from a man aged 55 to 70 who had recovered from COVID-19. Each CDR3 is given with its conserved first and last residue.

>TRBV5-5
CASSIGLAVYNEQFF
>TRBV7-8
CASSLVPGESYEQYF
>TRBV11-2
CASSRDRGGELFF
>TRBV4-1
CASSQDLSGAYEQYF
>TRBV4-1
CASSLIQGGDNQPQHF
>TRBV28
CASSLRGGLNEQFF
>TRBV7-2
CASSRGGSQPQHF
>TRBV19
CASKGSGQETQYF
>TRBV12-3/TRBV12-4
CASRFSVNNEQFF
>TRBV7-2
CASRGGGGGAWADTQYF
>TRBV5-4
CASSPGDNTGELFF
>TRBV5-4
CASSLGGQSSGNTIYF
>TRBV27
CASSLSVQGNQPQHF
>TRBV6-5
CASARRGGYNEQFF
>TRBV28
CASSRGFFYEQYF
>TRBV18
CASSQDRVDGYTF
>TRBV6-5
CASTRAGTGLYEQYF
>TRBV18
CASSPTSTGWQYF
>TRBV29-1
CSVDGGRGVDTEAFF
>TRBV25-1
CASSEWGVNTEAFF
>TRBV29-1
CSVRRAENEKLFF
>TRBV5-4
CASSLQGAVEKLFF
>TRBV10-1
CASSEINSTGCGYTF
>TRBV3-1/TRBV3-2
CASSHESREQYF
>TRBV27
CASGKGVTELSYEQYF
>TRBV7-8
CASSLASLPLDSGSYNEQFF
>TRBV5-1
CASRPGQGNGYTF
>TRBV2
CASSDTGHGNTIYF
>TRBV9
CASRPQGNTEAFF
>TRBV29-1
CSSLDRGGEKLFF
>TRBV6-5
CASGLTGPAKNIQYF
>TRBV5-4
CASSSTGTSGANVLTF
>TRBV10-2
CASSQGQGVGYTF
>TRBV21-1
CASSKFGQKIEPNTEAFF
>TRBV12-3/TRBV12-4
CASSPVDYYEQYF
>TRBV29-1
CSVEVSGTGELFF
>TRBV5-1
CASSIADHTDTQYF
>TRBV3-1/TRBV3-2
CASSQGTGNQPQHF
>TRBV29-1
CSANGGEAYGYTF
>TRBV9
CASSTWDREETQYF
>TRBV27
CASSFARNRGIYEQYF
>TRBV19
CASSIRDRNYGYTF
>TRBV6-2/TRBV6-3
CASSLAGAPYTQYF
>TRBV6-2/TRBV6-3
CASSSRDRGIHQPQHF
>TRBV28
CASFGEGAGDMNTEAFF
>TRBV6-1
CASSERGGGRDTQYF
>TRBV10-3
CATTGTEYNEQFF
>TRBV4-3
CASSQGTKTSGGPQETQYF
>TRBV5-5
CASSLVETGKNIQYF
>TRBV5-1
CASSSLGGPTDTQYF
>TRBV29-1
CSARQGVNSPLHF